This T cell receptor (beta chain) was sequenced in a study of response to subunit inactivated influenza vaccine. The germline gives CDR1 MNHNS, CDR2 SASEGT. The CDR3 runs to 14 residues. Trimming removed 6 bases at V and 9 bases at J, with 19 bases between. In its sample, this clonotype was seen a few times. One entry per CDR3 protein, called by TCRdb with MiXCR from the RT-PCR reads. The table records 300,000 to 350,000 distinct CDR3 sequences, 21% of them present only once. The receptor's source is a man aged 45 to 75 who received an inactivated influenza vaccine. Sample: PBMCs from blood, taken about 20 months after vaccination. The genes are TRBV6-1 and TRBJ2-3; no reliable D call. The CDR3 sequence is CASSRPAGNRTQYF. The CDR3 DNA reads as TGTGCCAGCAGCCGCCCGGCCGGTAATAGGACGCAGTATTTT.